The 23 T cell receptor beta chains in this list originate from one sample, sequenced in a study of blood T cell repertoires in COVID-19. Repertoires were generated with immunoSEQ multiplex PCR, while TCRdb's copy carries only in-frame clones and drops some. The sample includes roughly 220,000 clones, about 86% of them seen just once. Sequencing used PBMCs or T cells enriched from blood (not recorded which). The receptors come from a woman in her thirties or forties with acute COVID-19.

This chain links TRBV19 with TRBJ2-1; a possible D gene is TRBD2 (6 bases). Between the trimmed V and J ends, which lost 5 bases and 6 bases, there was a span of 14 bases. The CDR3 loop spans 14 amino acids. Germline values: CDR1 LNHDA, CDR2 SQIVND (reference sequence). The CDR3 reads CASSWEAHLNEQFF. In DNA, the CDR3 is TGTGCCAGTAGTTGGGAGGCCCACCTCAATGAGCAGTTCTTC.

This clone was detected a few times. The chain combines TRBV24-1 with TRBJ1-4; no firm D call. V lost 5 bases, J lost 8 bases, and 14 bases lay in between. The CDR3 loop spans 14 amino acids. The germline CDR1 and CDR2 sequences are KGHDR and SFDVKD. CDR3: CATSGGLNNEKLFF. The CDR3 DNA reads TGTGCCACCAGTGGAGGGTTGAACAACGAAAAACTGTTTTTT.

The rearrangement uses TRBV28 and TRBJ2-3, with 9 positions matching TRBD2. The J segment lost 1 base and the V segment lost 2 bases, leaving 1 base of the junction unmatched. Germline-derived CDR1 and CDR2 are MDHEN and SYDVKM. This CDR3 has 15 residues. CDR3: CASSLRLAGTDTQYF. The CDR3 DNA reads as TGTGCCAGCAGTTTAAGACTAGCGGGCACAGATACGCAGTATTTT.

The J gene is TRBJ2-7, the V gene TRBV19; maybe TRBD1 (6 bases). This CDR3 comprises 16 residues. The germline V gene has CDR1 LNHDA and CDR2 SQIVND (reference sequence). V lost 6 bases to trimming and J lost 5 bases, with 23 bases between them. The DNA of the CDR3 is TGTGCCAGTAGAAGAGGCTACAGGGATGGACCCGACGAGCAGTACTTC. Translating gives CASRRGYRDGPDEQYF.

This chain uses TRBV15 with TRBJ1-3; possibly TRBD1 for D (5 bases). The germline gives CDR1 LNHNV, CDR2 YYDKDF (reference sequence). This CDR3 region has 14 residues. Trimming left V 4 bases short and J 4 bases short, with 11 bases between. The CDR3 region has the DNA TGTGCCACCAGCATCTCGGGGGGAGGAAACACCATATATTTT. Translated: CATSISGGGNTIYF.

The chain combines TRBV24-1 with TRBJ2-5, with 8 bases that match TRBD2. Germline V gene data show CDR1 as KGHDR and CDR2 as SFDVKD. V shed 5 bases, J shed 0 bases, and the junction held 4 bases outside the gene matches. CDR3 length: 15 residues. The CDR3 is CATSGSGGNQETQYF. The CDR3 nucleotides are TGTGCCACCAGTGGATCGGGAGGGAACCAAGAGACCCAGTACTTC.

This clone was counted a single time. The chain uses TRBV13 and TRBJ2-7; D is possibly TRBD2 (6 bases). Trimming took 6 bases from V and 3 from J, leaving 24 bases between them. CDR3 size: 17 residues. CDR1 and CDR2 from the germline V gene are PRHDT and FYEKMQ (reference sequence). CDR3 coding DNA: TGTGCCAGCAGTAAACCCCCAACCGGGACTTTATACTACGAGCAGTACTTC. It codes for CASSKPPTGTLYYEQYF.

The V call is TRBV28, the J call TRBJ2-7; the D gene is possibly TRBD1 (5 bases). Germline CDR1 and CDR2: MDHEN and SYDVKM. The CDR3 is 16 amino acids. Trimming stripped 5 bases from V and 7 bases from J, with 24 bases between. CDR3 region: CASSESSWGPPVEQYF. CDR3 in DNA: TGTGCCAGCAGTGAATCGAGTTGGGGCCCCCCGGTTGAGCAGTACTTC.

This chain uses TRBV11-3 with TRBJ2-2; D is unresolved. V shed 7 bases and J shed 6 bases, with 12 bases lying between them. This CDR3 is built from 13 residues. CDR1 SGHNT and CDR2 YENEEA come from the germline V gene. The CDR3 sequence: CASTRLTAGELFF. The CDR3 DNA follows: TGTGCCAGCACACGATTAACGGCCGGGGAGCTGTTTTTT.

The chain links TRBV5-1 to TRBJ2-6, with 8 bases matching TRBD1. Trimming cost V 4 bases and J 1 base; bases outside gene matches: 7. The CDR3 is 17 amino acids. Germline lookup yields CDR1 SGHRS and CDR2 YFSETQ. For the CDR3, the DNA is TGCGCCAGCAGCCCCCGGACAGGGCGGTCTGGGGCCAACGTCCTGACTTTC. It codes for CASSPRTGRSGANVLTF.

The gene calls are TRBV11-3 and TRBJ2-3; D is perhaps TRBD2 (5 bases). CDR3 size: 15 residues. Deletions cut 1 base from V and 2 bases from J, with 10 bases between. Germline loops: CDR1 SGHNT, CDR2 YENEEA. This CDR3 is CASSLGGAPTDTQYF. CDR3 coding DNA: TGTGCCAGCAGCTTAGGGGGAGCCCCCACAGATACGCAGTATTTT.

The V call is TRBV28, the J call TRBJ1-2; 9 bases are shared with TRBD1. V shed 6 bases, J shed 2 bases, and the junction held 7 bases outside the gene matches. The germline gives CDR1 MDHEN, CDR2 SYDVKM. The CDR3 sequence is 15 residues long. For the CDR3, the DNA is TGTGCCAGCAGACGTACAGGGGGCTCGAACTATGGCTACACCTTC. It translates to CASRRTGGSNYGYTF.

This chain connects TRBV6-5 to TRBJ2-5; no reliable D call. The CDR3 length is 13 residues. CDR1 and CDR2 from the germline V gene are MNHEY and SVGAGI. V gave up 0 bases and J gave up 5 bases, with 7 bases separating them. In nucleotides, the CDR3 is TGTGCCAGCAGTTACTCCGGGTGGGAGACCCAGTACTTC. It translates to CASSYSGWETQYF.

The chain employs TRBV12-3 or TRBV12-4 and TRBJ1-5; D remains ambiguous. V was shortened by 3 bases and J by 8 bases, with 5 bases between the two germline ends. The CDR3 spans 11 residues. CDR3 region: CASSFGEPQHF. The CDR3 DNA sequence: TGTGCCAGCAGTTTCGGGGAGCCCCAGCATTTT.

The chain is built from TRBV28 and TRBJ2-3; TRBD1 agrees at 8 bases. This CDR3 has 16 amino acids. Germline V gene sequence: CDR1 MDHEN, CDR2 SYDVKM. V dropped 6 bases and J dropped 2; count of bases not matched to a gene: 10. The CDR3 nucleotides read TGTGCCAGCAGACCCCGACAGGGGCGATACACAGATACGCAGTATTTT. Protein: CASRPRQGRYTDTQYF.

The CDR3 nucleotides read TGTGCTAGTCACCGAGGAGGTCGCACCGGGGAGCTGTTTTTT. Amino acids: CASHRGGRTGELFF. The chain recombines TRBV19 with TRBJ2-2, with TRBD2 as a possible D gene (5 bases). The germline CDR1 and CDR2 sequences are LNHDA and SQIVND (reference sequence). The CDR3 contains 14 residues.

The gene calls are TRBV5-6 and TRBJ1-3; 8 bases match TRBD1. Germline CDR1 SGHDT, CDR2 YYEEEE. V was clipped by 4 bases and J by 1 base; unmatched bases: 10. The CDR3 is 17 residues long. The CDR3 region is CASSPRGQGASGNTIYF. The CDR3 nucleotides are TGTGCCAGCAGCCCAAGGGGTCAGGGGGCTTCTGGAAACACCATATATTTT.

J is TRBJ1-6 and V is TRBV3-1 (or the pseudogene TRBV3-2); 9 bases fit TRBD1. Trimming at V came to 1 base and at J to 7 bases, leaving 5 bases not matched to a gene. This CDR3 has 16 residues. Germline V gene lookup returns CDR1 LGHDT and CDR2 YNNKEL (reference sequence). The CDR3 sequence: CASSQALGTGNSPLHF. The CDR3 DNA reads TGTGCCAGCAGCCAAGCCCTAGGGACAGGGAATTCACCCCTCCACTTT.

The chain is built from TRBV11-2 and TRBJ2-1; a possible D gene is TRBD2 (6 bases). Germline V CDR1 and CDR2: SGHAT, FQNNGV. The CDR3 is made up of 11 amino acids. Trimming stripped 7 bases from V and 12 bases from J, with 13 bases between. The CDR3 coding sequence is TGTGCCAGCACCGCGGGGACGGGGCAGTTCTTC. Translation: CASTAGTGQFF.

The chain has TRBV5-1 and TRBJ1-3, with D maybe TRBD1 (6 bases). The CDR3 is 16 residues long. V gave up 0 bases and J gave up 7 bases, with 17 bases separating them. Germline CDR1 SGHRS, CDR2 YFSETQ. CDR3 coding DNA: TGCGCCAGCAGCTTGGCCCCGGGGGGGGCCAGGAACACCATATATTTT. Protein sequence: CASSLAPGGARNTIYF.

V gene TRBV5-1 combines with J gene TRBJ1-2, with a tentative D call TRBD1 (6 bases). CDR1 and CDR2 (germline): SGHRS, YFSETQ. V dropped 0 bases and J dropped 7 bases, with 10 bases sitting between them. CDR3 length: 13 amino acids. CDR3 DNA: TGCGCCAGCAGCTTGGTAGTAGGGGGTGGCTACACCTTC. Its protein is CASSLVVGGGYTF. The full variable domain, in which reference TRBV5-1 and TRBJ1-2 provide the parts outside the CDR3, is KAGVTQTPRYLIKTRGQQVTLSCSPISGHRSVSWYQQTPGQGLQFLFEYFSETQRNKGNFPGRFSGRQFSNSRSEMNVSTLELGDSALYLCASSLVVGGGYTFGSGTRLTVV.

The chain carries TRBV7-9 and TRBJ1-1, with D perhaps TRBD1 (5 bases). The CDR3 runs 14 residues. From germline, CDR1 is SEHNR and CDR2 FQNEAQ (reference sequence). The ends were cut back, 5 bases at V and 0 bases at J, with 10 bases in the middle. The CDR3 region has the DNA TGTGCCAGCAGCAAGACAGTTATGAACACTGAAGCTTTCTTT. Amino acid sequence: CASSKTVMNTEAFF.

V gene TRBV6-6 combines with J gene TRBJ1-5; D is possibly TRBD1 (6 bases). Germline V lookup: CDR1 MNHNY, CDR2 SVGAGI (reference sequence). This CDR3 spans 13 amino acids. Trimming stripped 6 bases from V and 4 bases from J, with 10 bases between. CDR3 protein: CASRTTGNQPQHF. In DNA, the CDR3 is TGTGCCAGCAGGACAACAGGGAATCAGCCCCAGCATTTT.